This TCR beta chain came from a study of T cell responses to AZD1222 COVID-19 vaccine. Study results and limitations: Nearly half of the spike-specific TCRs reportedly recognize variant regions that carry no mutations. Receipt of two AZD1222 doses was followed by a rise in Spike-specific TCR breadth and depth. Among AZD1222 vaccinees, only six were seropositive at baseline. White British ancestry dominated among donors, who included more females, and clonal diversity was possibly underestimated.

Profiling relied on immunoSEQ multiplex PCR, and the TCRdb table lists in-frame clones only, not all of them. In the table there are 85,000 to 110,000 clones, over 75% of which are singletons. The germline CDR1 and CDR2 sequences are KGHSH and LQKENI. The V and J ends lost 8 bases and 5 bases respectively, with 6 bases between them. The CDR3 is 11 residues long. Note on this clone: Its antigen is as yet unknown.

The rearrangement links TRBV18 to TRBJ2-2, with D possibly matching TRBD2 (5 bases). Material: peripheral blood, obtained on day 0 of AZD1222 vaccination. The receptor's source is an adult in good health. The CDR3 DNA reads as TGTGCCAGCCCGGGGACCGGGGAGCTGTTTTTT. This codes for CASPGTGELFF.